These 23 T cell receptor beta chains originate from one sample sequenced in a study of T cell responses to AZD1222 COVID-19 vaccine. Method: immunoSEQ multiplex PCR; TCRdb's copy keeps in-frame clones and lacks some. The sample carries 150,000 to 200,000 clones, 92% recorded once. This material consisted of peripheral blood, taken 28 days after the second AZD1222 dose. These receptors were obtained from an adult who received the AZD1222 COVID-19 vaccine.

The chain couples TRBV19 to TRBJ2-7; no firm D call. The V gene lost 3 bases and the J gene lost 6 bases, with 15 bases spanning the gap. Germline CDR1 LNHDA, CDR2 SQIVND (reference sequence). The CDR3 sequence is 14 residues long. The CDR3 DNA sequence: TGTGCCAGTAGTATCACCAACATCGAGTCCGAGCAGTACTTC. It yields the protein CASSITNIESEQYF.

The chain joins TRBV28 to TRBJ1-1; tentative D call: TRBD1 (6 bases). The germline V gene has CDR1 MDHEN and CDR2 SYDVKM. There are 15 residues in the CDR3. V was cut by 5 bases and J by 3 bases, with 16 bases left in between. The CDR3 nucleotides read TGTGCCAGCAGTCCTCTACAGGGTTTTGACACTGAAGCTTTCTTT. It specifies CASSPLQGFDTEAFF.

The CDR3 DNA reads TGTGCCAGTAGTATAGACAGGGTCTATGGCTACACCTTC. It specifies CASSIDRVYGYTF. The chain employs TRBV19 and TRBJ1-2, with D possibly being TRBD1 (5 bases). The CDR3 loop spans 13 amino acids. Germline V gene sequence: CDR1 LNHDA, CDR2 SQIVND (reference sequence). Trimming stripped 0 bases from V and 4 bases from J, with 6 bases between.

This clone turned up a few times. The V gene is TRBV10-2, the J gene TRBJ1-1; D is unresolved. This CDR3 is 12 amino acids long. CDR1 WSHSY and CDR2 SAAADI come from the germline V gene. With 6 bases removed from V and 1 base from J, the gap between germline ends came to 6 bases. The CDR3 region is CASRHRNTEAFF. CDR3 bases: TGCGCCAGCAGGCACAGGAACACTGAAGCTTTCTTT.

The chain recombines TRBV5-1 with TRBJ2-2, with 7 bases fitting TRBD1. With 4 bases clipped from V and 7 bases from J, the junction kept 16 bases outside the gene matches. Germline V lookup: CDR1 SGHRS, CDR2 YFSETQ. This CDR3 region has 17 residues. The CDR3 DNA is TGCGCCAGCAGCAAGGCGAGGGGCACAGGGGATGTCGGGGAGCTGTTTTTT. Residues: CASSKARGTGDVGELFF.

V usage is TRBV9 and J usage is TRBJ1-4, with D maybe TRBD1 (6 bases). The CDR3 runs to 15 residues. Between the trimmed V and J ends, which lost 4 bases and 3 bases, there was a span of 13 bases. The V gene's germline CDR1 is SGDLS and CDR2 YYNGEE. The CDR3 region has the DNA TGTGCCAGCAGCCTGCAGGGGCTGGCTAATGAAAAACTGTTTTTT. Translating it yields CASSLQGLANEKLFF.

This clone was counted a single time. This chain connects TRBV27 to TRBJ2-3, with 14 nucleotides matching TRBD2. Germline V gene sequence: CDR1 MNHEY, CDR2 SMNVEV (reference sequence). The CDR3 length is 19 residues. With V trimmed by 5 bases and J by 0 bases, 10 bases remained unmatched. The CDR3 DNA reads as TGTGCCAGCAGTCAGACTAGCGGGGGGGCCGTGGGTAGCACAGATACGCAGTATTTT. This translates into CASSQTSGGAVGSTDTQYF.

The chain recombines TRBV6-1 with TRBJ1-1; tentatively, D is TRBD1 (5 bases). The germline V gene has CDR1 MNHNS and CDR2 SASEGT. The CDR3 spans 18 residues. Trimming pared 6 bases from V and 0 bases from J, leaving 23 bases between. The CDR3 nucleotides are TGTGCCAGCAGCGAACTTCAGGGATTTCCGCCCCTGAACACTGAAGCTTTCTTT. Translated: CASSELQGFPPLNTEAFF.

CDR3 loop: CASSQTGWTEAFF. CDR3 DNA sequence: TGTGCCAGCTCCCAGACAGGGTGGACTGAAGCTTTCTTT. The rearrangement uses TRBV18 and TRBJ1-1; TRBD1 matches at 7 bases. The CDR3 spans 13 residues. The germline gives CDR1 KGHSH, CDR2 LQKENI. J lost 5 bases, V lost 6 bases, and 6 bases had no gene match.

This clone was recorded once. J is TRBJ1-5 and V is TRBV6-6; the match to TRBD1 covers 8 bases. Unmatched junction bases numbered 8, after V lost 6 bases and J lost 7 bases. The CDR3 is made up of 14 amino acids. CDR1 and CDR2 (germline): MNHNY, SVGAGI (reference sequence). This chain's CDR3 is CASSDDRGGQPQHF. The CDR3 DNA sequence: TGTGCCAGCAGCGACGACAGGGGAGGCCAGCCCCAGCATTTT.

This clone showed up just a few times. This chain connects TRBV19 to TRBJ1-1; 7 bases are a match to TRBD1. The length of the CDR3 is 14 residues. The trim removed 7 bases at V and 6 bases at J, leaving 11 bases unmatched. From germline, CDR1 is LNHDA and CDR2 SQIVND (reference sequence). CDR3 amino acids: CASTTNDRASEAFF. The CDR3 coding sequence is TGTGCCAGTACAACGAATGACAGGGCTTCTGAAGCTTTCTTT.

V gene TRBV6-2 or TRBV6-3 combines with J gene TRBJ2-3, with 13 bases identical to TRBD2. CDR1 and CDR2 (germline): MNHEY, SVGEGT. CDR3 length: 17 residues. V lost 4 bases and J lost 0; bases outside the gene matches: 4. This CDR3 is CASSSRTSGGSTDTQYF. The CDR3 DNA sequence: TGTGCCAGCAGTTCCCGGACTAGCGGGGGAAGCACAGATACGCAGTATTTT.

On this clone itself: At the DNA level, this CDR3 is encoded by other sequences in the same sample as well. The J gene is TRBJ1-3, the V gene TRBV20-1; no clear D gene. CDR3 length: 11 residues. Germline V gives CDR1 DFQATT, CDR2 SNEGSKA (reference sequence). Trimming left V 6 bases short and J 0 bases short, with 3 bases between. This CDR3 reads CSASSGNTIYF. CDR3 nucleotides: TGCAGTGCCTCCTCTGGAAACACCATATATTTT.

This clone has only a few counts. This chain uses TRBV3-1 (or the pseudogene TRBV3-2) with TRBJ1-3, with D possibly matching TRBD1 (6 bases). Germline lookup yields CDR1 LGHDT and CDR2 YNNKEL (reference sequence). This CDR3 comprises 18 residues. The ends were cut back, 0 bases at V and 16 bases at J, with 31 bases in the middle. As DNA, the CDR3 is TGTGCCAGCAGCCAAGATTGGGAGGGCGGGGACAACGGATCTAGAATGTATTTT. Protein product: CASSQDWEGGDNGSRMYF.

The chain carries TRBV19 and TRBJ1-5, with 7 bases matching TRBD1. Per the germline V gene, CDR1 is LNHDA and CDR2 is SQIVND (reference sequence). The CDR3 sequence is 15 residues long. After removal of 6 bases from V and 0 bases from J, the junction contained 5 bases not matched to a gene. DNA for the CDR3: TGTGCCAGTAGCGGGACAGCGAATAGCAATCAGCCCCAGCATTTT. Its protein product is CASSGTANSNQPQHF.

CDR3 nucleotides: TGTGCCAGCAGCACAGGACATCAGCCCCAGCATTTT. It specifies CASSTGHQPQHF. The chain joins TRBV9 to TRBJ1-5; D may be TRBD1 (5 bases). Germline V CDR1 and CDR2: SGDLS, YYNGEE. The CDR3 length is 12 residues. With 4 bases removed from V and 5 bases from J, the gap between germline ends came to 7 bases.

The chain is built from TRBV5-1 and TRBJ2-5, with D perhaps matching TRBD2 (5 bases). This CDR3 comprises 14 residues. Trimming stripped 0 bases from V and 5 bases from J, with 11 bases between. Germline loops: CDR1 SGHRS, CDR2 YFSETQ. CDR3 in DNA: TGCGCCAGCAGCTTGGTGGGCAGAGGGGAGACCCAGTACTTC. Amino acid sequence: CASSLVGRGETQYF.

This clone is a singleton in its sample. The chain links TRBV19 to TRBJ1-4, with a weak D call TRBD1 (5 bases). Germline CDR1 LNHDA, CDR2 SQIVND (reference sequence). CDR3 length: 15 residues. V was trimmed by 5 bases and J by 4 bases, leaving 14 bases between them. The DNA of the CDR3 is TGTGCCAGTAGTCCCTCCGACAGCCTTAATGAAAAACTGTTTTTT. It encodes CASSPSDSLNEKLFF.

The J gene is TRBJ1-2, the V gene TRBV7-9; D is possibly TRBD1 (5 bases). The CDR3 has 15 residues. The germline V and J ends were trimmed by 3 bases and 5 bases, with 16 bases remaining between them. From germline, CDR1 is SEHNR and CDR2 FQNEAQ (reference sequence). The CDR3 spells CASSFIGQGPYGYTF. CDR3 nucleotide sequence: TGTGCCAGCAGCTTCATAGGCCAGGGACCTTATGGCTACACCTTC.

This chain connects TRBV19 to TRBJ1-5, with a weak D call TRBD1 (6 bases). The CDR3 runs to 13 residues. Germline assignment: CDR1 LNHDA and CDR2 SQIVND (reference sequence). V was pared by 8 bases and J by 5 bases, with 13 bases between. The CDR3 sequence is CASGGGSDQPQHF. CDR3 sequence (DNA): TGTGCCAGTGGAGGGGGAAGCGATCAGCCCCAGCATTTT.

The genes are TRBV7-9 and TRBJ1-5; no definite D call. The CDR3 has 8 amino acids. Trimming took off 5 bases at V and 16 bases at J, with 6 bases between the two ends. Germline V CDR1 and CDR2: SEHNR, FQNEAQ (reference sequence). The CDR3 sequence is CASSPEHF. The CDR3, as DNA: TGTGCCAGCAGCCCGGAACATTTT.

Only one count was recorded for this clone. This chain links TRBV27 with TRBJ1-2, with 11 positions matching TRBD1. Per the germline V gene, CDR1 is MNHEY and CDR2 is SMNVEV (reference sequence). The length of the CDR3 is 15 residues. With V trimmed by 5 bases and J by 7 bases, 9 bases remained unmatched. The CDR3 reads CASSLTDRGLGGYTF. The DNA for the CDR3 is TGTGCCAGCAGTCTCACGGACAGGGGGCTGGGTGGCTACACCTTC.

V is TRBV5-1 and J is TRBJ2-5; D is unresolved. Looked up from germline, CDR1 is SGHRS and CDR2 is YFSETQ. The CDR3 totals 15 residues. Trimming pared 0 bases from V and 2 bases from J, leaving 11 bases between. This CDR3 is CASSLGDVLQETQYF. In DNA, the CDR3 is TGCGCCAGCAGCTTGGGAGATGTACTACAAGAGACCCAGTACTTC.